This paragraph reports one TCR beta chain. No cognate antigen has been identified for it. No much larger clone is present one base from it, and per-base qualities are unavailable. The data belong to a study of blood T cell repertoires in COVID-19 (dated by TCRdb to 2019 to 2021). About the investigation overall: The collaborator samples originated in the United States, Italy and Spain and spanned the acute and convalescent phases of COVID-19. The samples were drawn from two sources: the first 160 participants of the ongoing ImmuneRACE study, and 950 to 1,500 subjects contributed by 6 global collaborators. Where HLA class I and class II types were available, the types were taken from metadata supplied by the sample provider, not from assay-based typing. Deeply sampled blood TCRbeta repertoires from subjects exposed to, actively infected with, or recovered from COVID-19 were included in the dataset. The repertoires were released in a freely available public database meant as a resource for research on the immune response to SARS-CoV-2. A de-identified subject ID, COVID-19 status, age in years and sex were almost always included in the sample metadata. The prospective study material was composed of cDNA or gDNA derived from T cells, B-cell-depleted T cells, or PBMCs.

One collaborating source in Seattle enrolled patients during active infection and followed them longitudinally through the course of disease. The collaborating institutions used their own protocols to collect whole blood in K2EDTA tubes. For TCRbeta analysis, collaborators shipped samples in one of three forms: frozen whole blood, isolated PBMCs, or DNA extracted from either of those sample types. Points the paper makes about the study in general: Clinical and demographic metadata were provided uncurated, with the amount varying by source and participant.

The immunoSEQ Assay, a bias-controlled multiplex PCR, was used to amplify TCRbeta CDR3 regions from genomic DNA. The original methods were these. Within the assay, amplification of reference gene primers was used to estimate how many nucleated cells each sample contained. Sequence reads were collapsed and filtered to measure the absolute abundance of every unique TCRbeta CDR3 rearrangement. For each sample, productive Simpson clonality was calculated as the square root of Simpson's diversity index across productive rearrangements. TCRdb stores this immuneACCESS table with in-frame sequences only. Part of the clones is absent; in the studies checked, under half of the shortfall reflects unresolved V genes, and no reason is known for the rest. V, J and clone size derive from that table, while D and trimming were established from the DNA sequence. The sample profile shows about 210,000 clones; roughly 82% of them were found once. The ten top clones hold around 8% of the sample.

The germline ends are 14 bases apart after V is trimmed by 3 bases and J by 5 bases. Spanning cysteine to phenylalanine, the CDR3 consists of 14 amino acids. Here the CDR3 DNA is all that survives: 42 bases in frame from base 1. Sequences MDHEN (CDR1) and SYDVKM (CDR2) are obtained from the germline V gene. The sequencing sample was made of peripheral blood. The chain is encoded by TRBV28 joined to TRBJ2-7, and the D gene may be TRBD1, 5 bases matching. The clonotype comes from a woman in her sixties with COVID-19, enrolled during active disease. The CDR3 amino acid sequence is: CASSLVQGSHEQYF. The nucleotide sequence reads TGTGCCAGCAGTTTGGTCCAGGGAAGCCACGAGCAGTACTTC. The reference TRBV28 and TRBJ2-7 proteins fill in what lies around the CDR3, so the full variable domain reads DVKVTQSSRYLVKRTGEKVFLECVQDMDHENMFWYRQDPGLGLRLIYFSYDVKMKEKGDIPEGYSVSREKKERFSLILESASTNQTSMYLCASSLVQGSHEQYFGPGTRLTVT.